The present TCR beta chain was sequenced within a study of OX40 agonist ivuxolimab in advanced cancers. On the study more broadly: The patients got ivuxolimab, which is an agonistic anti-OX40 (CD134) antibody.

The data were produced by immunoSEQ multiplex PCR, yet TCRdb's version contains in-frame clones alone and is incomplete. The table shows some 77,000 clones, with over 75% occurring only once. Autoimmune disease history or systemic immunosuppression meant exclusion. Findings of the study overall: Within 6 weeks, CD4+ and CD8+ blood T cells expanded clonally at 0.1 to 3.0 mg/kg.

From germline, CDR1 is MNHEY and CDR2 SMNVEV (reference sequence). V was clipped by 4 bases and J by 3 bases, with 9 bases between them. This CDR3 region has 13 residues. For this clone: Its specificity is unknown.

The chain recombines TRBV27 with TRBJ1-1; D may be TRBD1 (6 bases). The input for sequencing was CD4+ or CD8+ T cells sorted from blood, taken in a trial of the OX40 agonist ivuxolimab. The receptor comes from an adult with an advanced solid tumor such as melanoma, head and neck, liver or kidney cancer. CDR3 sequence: CASSYREDTEAFF. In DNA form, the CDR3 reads TGTGCCAGCAGTTACAGGGAGGACACTGAAGCTTTCTTT.